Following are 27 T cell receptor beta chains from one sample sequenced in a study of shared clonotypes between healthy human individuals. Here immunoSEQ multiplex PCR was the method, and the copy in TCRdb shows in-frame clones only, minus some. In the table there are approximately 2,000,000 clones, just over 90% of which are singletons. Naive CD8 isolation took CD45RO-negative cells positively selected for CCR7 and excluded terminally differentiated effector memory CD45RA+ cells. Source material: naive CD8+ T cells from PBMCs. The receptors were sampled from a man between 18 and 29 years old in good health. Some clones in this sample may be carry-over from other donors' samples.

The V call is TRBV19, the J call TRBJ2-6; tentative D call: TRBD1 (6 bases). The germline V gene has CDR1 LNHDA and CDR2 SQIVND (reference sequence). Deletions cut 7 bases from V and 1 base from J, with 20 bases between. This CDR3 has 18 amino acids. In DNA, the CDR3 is TGTGCCAGTACCCCCGGGACACTTACAGAATCTGGGGCCAACGTCCTGACTTTC. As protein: CASTPGTLTESGANVLTF.

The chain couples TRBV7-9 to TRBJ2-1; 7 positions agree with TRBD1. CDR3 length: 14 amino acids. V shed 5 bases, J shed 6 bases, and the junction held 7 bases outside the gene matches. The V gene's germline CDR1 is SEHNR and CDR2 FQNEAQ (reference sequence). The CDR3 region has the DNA TGTGCCAGCAGCCCCCGGGACAGCTCCAATGAGCAGTTCTTC. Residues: CASSPRDSSNEQFF.

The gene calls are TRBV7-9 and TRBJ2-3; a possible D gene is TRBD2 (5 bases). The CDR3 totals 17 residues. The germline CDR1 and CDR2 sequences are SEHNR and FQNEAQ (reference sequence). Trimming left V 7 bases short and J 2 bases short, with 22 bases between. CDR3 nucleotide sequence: TGTGCCAGCAACGACATTTCTGGTAGCGAATTCACAGATACGCAGTATTTT. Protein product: CASNDISGSEFTDTQYF.

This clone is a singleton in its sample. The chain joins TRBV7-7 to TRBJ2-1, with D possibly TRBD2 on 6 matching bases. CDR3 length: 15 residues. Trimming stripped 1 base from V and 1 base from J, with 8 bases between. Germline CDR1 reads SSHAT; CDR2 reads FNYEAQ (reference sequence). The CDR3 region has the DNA TGTGCCAGCAGCTTAGGGGGAGGTTCCTACAATGAGCAGTTCTTC. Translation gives CASSLGGGSYNEQFF.

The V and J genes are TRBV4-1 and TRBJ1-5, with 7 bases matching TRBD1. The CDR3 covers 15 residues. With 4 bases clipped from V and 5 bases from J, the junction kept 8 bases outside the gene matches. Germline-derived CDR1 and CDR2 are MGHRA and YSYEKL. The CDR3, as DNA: TGCGCCAGCAGCCTGTCCGGGACAGAGGATCAGCCCCAGCATTTT. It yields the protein CASSLSGTEDQPQHF.

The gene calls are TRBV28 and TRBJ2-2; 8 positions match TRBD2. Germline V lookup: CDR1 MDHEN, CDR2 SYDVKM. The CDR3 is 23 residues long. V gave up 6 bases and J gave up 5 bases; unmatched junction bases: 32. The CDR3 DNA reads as TGTGCCAGCAGAACCCGCTTGCCAGCAGTTCAATCTCGGACTAGCACCCCGACCGGGGAGCTGTTTTTT. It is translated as CASRTRLPAVQSRTSTPTGELFF.

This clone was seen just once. The CDR3 loop reads CASSYPQEGWYEQYF. CDR3 sequence (DNA): TGTGCCAGCAGCTATCCCCAGGAGGGATGGTACGAGCAGTACTTC. The chain joins TRBV7-2 to TRBJ2-7; D may be TRBD2 (6 bases). This CDR3 spans 15 amino acids. CDR1 is SGHTA and CDR2 is FQGNSA in the germline V gene. Trimming removed 4 bases at V and 4 bases at J, with 17 bases between.

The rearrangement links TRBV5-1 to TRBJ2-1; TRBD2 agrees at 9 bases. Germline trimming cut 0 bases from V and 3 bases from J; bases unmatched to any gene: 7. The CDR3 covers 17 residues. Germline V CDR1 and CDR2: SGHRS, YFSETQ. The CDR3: CASSLGPSGTYYNEQFF. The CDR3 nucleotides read TGCGCCAGCAGCTTGGGGCCTAGCGGGACTTACTACAATGAGCAGTTCTTC.

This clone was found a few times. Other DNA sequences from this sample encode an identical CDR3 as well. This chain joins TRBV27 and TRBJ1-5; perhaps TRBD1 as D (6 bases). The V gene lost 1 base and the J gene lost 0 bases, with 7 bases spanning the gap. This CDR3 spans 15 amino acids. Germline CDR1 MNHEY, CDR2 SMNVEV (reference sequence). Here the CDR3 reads CASSLLGASNQPQHF. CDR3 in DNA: TGTGCCAGCAGTTTATTGGGGGCTAGCAATCAGCCCCAGCATTTT.

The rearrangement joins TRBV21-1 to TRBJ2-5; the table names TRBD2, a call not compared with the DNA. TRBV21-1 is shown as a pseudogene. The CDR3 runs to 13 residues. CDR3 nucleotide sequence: TGTGCCAGCAGCAAATTAGCGGCCGAGACCCAGTACTTC. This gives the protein CASSKLAAETQYF.

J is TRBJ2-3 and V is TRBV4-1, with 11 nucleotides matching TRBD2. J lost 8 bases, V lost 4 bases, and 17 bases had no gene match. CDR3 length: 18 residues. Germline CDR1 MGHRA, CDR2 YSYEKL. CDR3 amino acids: CASSPRAGLAGQQGTQYF. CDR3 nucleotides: TGCGCCAGCAGCCCCCGGGCAGGACTAGCGGGCCAGCAGGGTACGCAGTATTTT.

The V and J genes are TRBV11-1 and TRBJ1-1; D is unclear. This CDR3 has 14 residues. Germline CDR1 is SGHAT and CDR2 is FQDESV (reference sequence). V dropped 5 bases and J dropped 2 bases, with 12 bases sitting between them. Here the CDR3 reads CASSPTRINTEAFF. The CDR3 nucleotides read TGTGCCAGCAGCCCGACCCGAATCAACACTGAAGCTTTCTTT.

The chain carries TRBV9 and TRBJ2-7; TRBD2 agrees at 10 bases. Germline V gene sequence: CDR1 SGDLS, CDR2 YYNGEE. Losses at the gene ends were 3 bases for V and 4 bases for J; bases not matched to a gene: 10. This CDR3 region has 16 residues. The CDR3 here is CASSAASGSPSYEQYF. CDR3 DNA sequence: TGTGCCAGCAGCGCAGCTAGCGGGAGCCCCTCTTACGAGCAGTACTTC.

CDR3 region: CASSALDPPLHF. The CDR3 DNA sequence: TGTGCCAGCAGCGCCCTCGATCCGCCCCTCCACTTT. The chain combines TRBV9 with TRBJ1-6; D gene uncertain. Trimming took off 3 bases at V and 13 bases at J, with 11 bases between the two ends. Germline lookup yields CDR1 SGDLS and CDR2 YYNGEE. This CDR3 region has 12 residues.

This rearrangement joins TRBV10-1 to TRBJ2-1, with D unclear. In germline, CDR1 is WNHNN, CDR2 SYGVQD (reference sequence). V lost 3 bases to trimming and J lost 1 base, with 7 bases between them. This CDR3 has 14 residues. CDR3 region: CASSEYGSYNEQFF. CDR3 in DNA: TGCGCCAGCAGTGAATATGGGTCCTACAATGAGCAGTTCTTC.

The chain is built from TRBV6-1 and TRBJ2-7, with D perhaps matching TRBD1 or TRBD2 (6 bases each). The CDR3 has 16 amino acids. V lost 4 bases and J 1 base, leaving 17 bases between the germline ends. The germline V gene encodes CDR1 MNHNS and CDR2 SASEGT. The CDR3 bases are TGTGCCAGCAGTGCAGGGGTAGCGGACAATTCCTACGAGCAGTACTTC. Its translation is CASSAGVADNSYEQYF.

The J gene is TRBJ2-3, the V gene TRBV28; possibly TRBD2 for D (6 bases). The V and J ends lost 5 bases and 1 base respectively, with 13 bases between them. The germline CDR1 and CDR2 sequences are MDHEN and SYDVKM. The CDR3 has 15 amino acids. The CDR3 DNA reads TGTGCCAGCAGTATCGGGGGTTGGGGCACAGATACGCAGTATTTT. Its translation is CASSIGGWGTDTQYF.

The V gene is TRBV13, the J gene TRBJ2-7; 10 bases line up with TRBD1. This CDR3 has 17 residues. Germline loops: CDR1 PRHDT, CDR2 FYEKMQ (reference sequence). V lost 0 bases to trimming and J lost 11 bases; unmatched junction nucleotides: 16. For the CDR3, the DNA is TGTGCCAGCAGCTTAGGGGTCCAAGGACAGGGGGTTCTTGTGGAGTACTTC. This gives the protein CASSLGVQGQGVLVEYF.

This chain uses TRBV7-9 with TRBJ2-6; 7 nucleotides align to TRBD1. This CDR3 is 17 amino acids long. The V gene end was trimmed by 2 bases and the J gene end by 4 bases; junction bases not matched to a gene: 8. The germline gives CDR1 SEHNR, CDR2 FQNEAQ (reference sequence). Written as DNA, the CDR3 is TGTGCCAGCAGCTTATGGACAGGCTCCCCGGGGGCCAACGTCCTGACTTTC. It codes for CASSLWTGSPGANVLTF. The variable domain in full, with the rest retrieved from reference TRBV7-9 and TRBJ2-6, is DTGVSQNPRHKITKRGQNVTFRCDPISEHNRLYWYRQTLGQGPEFLTYFQNEAQLEKSRLLSDRFSAERPKGSFSTLEIQRTEQGDSAMYLCASSLWTGSPGANVLTFGAGSRLTVL.

CDR3 residues: CASSQGTGGSPYEQYF. CDR3 DNA: TGTGCCAGCAGCCAAGGAACAGGGGGAAGTCCTTACGAGCAGTACTTC. The rearrangement links TRBV4-2 to TRBJ2-7, with 8 bases aligning to TRBD1. Germline CDR1 reads LGHNA; CDR2 reads YNFKEQ. The V gene end was trimmed by 1 base and the J gene end by 4 bases; junction bases not matched to a gene: 9. The CDR3 totals 16 residues.

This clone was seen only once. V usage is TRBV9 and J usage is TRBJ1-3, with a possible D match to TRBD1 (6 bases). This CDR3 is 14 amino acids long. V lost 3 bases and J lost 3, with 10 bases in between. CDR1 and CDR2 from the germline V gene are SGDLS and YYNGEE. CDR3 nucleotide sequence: TGTGCCAGCAGCGCGCACAGGGTTGGAAACACCATATATTTT. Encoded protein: CASSAHRVGNTIYF.

CDR3 DNA: TGTGCCAGCAGTGCCGCTCAGACAGGGGATCCCTACGAGCAGTACTTC. Protein sequence: CASSAAQTGDPYEQYF. The V gene is TRBV6-1, the J gene TRBJ2-7, with 8 bases fitting TRBD1. The CDR3 totals 16 residues. V dropped 4 bases and J dropped 2; count of bases not matched to a gene: 10. Germline V lookup: CDR1 MNHNS, CDR2 SASEGT.

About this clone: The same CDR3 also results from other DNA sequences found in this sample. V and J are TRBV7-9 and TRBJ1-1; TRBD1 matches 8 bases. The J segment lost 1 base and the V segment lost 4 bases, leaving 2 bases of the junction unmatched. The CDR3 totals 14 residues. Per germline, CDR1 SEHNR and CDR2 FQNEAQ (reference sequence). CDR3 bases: TGTGCCAGCAGCTCCGGACAGGGGAACACTGAAGCTTTCTTT. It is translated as CASSSGQGNTEAFF. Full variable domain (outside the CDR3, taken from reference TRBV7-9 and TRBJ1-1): DTGVSQNPRHKITKRGQNVTFRCDPISEHNRLYWYRQTLGQGPEFLTYFQNEAQLEKSRLLSDRFSAERPKGSFSTLEIQRTEQGDSAMYLCASSSGQGNTEAFFGQGTRLTVV.

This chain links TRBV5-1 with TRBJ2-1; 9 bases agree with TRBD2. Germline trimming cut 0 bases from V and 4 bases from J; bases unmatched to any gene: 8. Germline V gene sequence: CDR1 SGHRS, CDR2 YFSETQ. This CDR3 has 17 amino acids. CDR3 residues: CASSLEGLTSGYNEQFF. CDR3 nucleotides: TGCGCCAGCAGCTTGGAGGGTCTGACTAGCGGTTACAATGAGCAGTTCTTC.

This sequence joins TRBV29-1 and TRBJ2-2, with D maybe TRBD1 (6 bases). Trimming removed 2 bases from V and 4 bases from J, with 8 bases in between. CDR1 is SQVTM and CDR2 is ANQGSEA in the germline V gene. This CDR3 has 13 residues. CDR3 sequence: CSVEIQGTGELFF. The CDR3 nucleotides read TGCAGCGTTGAAATACAGGGCACCGGGGAGCTGTTTTTT.

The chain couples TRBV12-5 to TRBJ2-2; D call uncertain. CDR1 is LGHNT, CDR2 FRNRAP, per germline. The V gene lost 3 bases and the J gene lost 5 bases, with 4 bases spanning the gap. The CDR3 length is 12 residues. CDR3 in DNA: TGTGCTAGTGGTTTCCAAACCGGGGAGCTGTTTTTT. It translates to CASGFQTGELFF.

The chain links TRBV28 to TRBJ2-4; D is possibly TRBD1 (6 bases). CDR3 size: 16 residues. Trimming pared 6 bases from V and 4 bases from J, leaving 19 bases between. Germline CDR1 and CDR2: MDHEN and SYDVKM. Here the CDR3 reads CASSLRVRTEKNIQYF. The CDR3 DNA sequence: TGTGCCAGCAGCCTCCGTGTCCGGACAGAAAAAAACATTCAGTACTTC.